This T cell receptor beta chain originates from a study of OX40 agonist ivuxolimab in advanced cancers. Produced via immunoSEQ multiplex PCR; TCRdb's table is partial and in-frame only. This table has about 120,000 clones, over 75% appearing once. V lost 5 bases, J lost 4 bases, and 11 bases stayed unmatched. Germline CDR1 reads SNHLY; CDR2 reads FYNNEI. This CDR3 has 16 residues. The specimen comprised CD4+ or CD8+ T cells sorted from blood, sampled in a trial of the OX40 agonist ivuxolimab. V gene TRBV2 combines with J gene TRBJ2-3; 8 positions match TRBD2. The sequence came from an adult with an advanced solid tumor such as melanoma, head and neck, liver or kidney cancer. This CDR3 is CASSPLTGGPSDTQYF. CDR3 bases: TGTGCCAGCAGTCCCTTAACGGGGGGGCCTTCAGATACGCAGTATTTT.